The 10 T cell receptor beta chains reported below all come from one sample, sequenced in a study of metastatic and nonmetastatic thyroid tumors. None of the patients had undergone any treatment ahead of thyroid surgery. TCRdb reprocessed the PCR reads via MiXCR. The sample holds tens of thousands of clones; roughly 15% are singletons and the top ten take around 6.5%. Sample: blood. The receptor set was obtained from a male donor with papillary thyroid cancer or a benign thyroid nodule (not recorded which). Some clones in this sample may be carry-over from other donors' samples.

This clone was detected a few times. The chain combines TRBV10-3 with TRBJ1-3; D is perhaps TRBD1 (5 bases). Trimming pared 0 bases from V and 0 bases from J, leaving 12 bases between. The CDR3 runs to 17 residues. Germline CDR1 is ENHRY and CDR2 is SYGVKD. DNA of the CDR3: TGTGCCATCAGTGAGTCACAGGTTTTCAGCTCTGGAAACACCATATATTTT. Amino acids: CAISESQVFSSGNTIYF.

By sample share, this clone is medium-sized. This chain joins TRBV6-2 or TRBV6-3 and TRBJ1-1; perhaps TRBD1 as D (6 bases). The CDR3 totals 16 residues. Germline CDR1 is MNHEY and CDR2 is SVGEGT. Trimming pared 6 bases from V and 1 base from J, leaving 18 bases between. The CDR3 nucleotides are TGTGCCAGCAGCAACTCCCCTGGGGGGCGGAACACTGAAGCTTTCTTT. Protein: CASSNSPGGRNTEAFF.

This clone was recorded many times. CDR3 sequence: CASSIYSTTGAGELFF. For the CDR3, the DNA is TGTGCCAGTAGTATTTACTCGACGACAGGGGCCGGGGAGCTGTTTTTT. V is TRBV19 and J is TRBJ2-2; 8 positions match TRBD1. Germline-derived CDR1 and CDR2 are LNHDA and SQIVND (reference sequence). This CDR3 contains 16 residues. V shed 3 bases, J shed 6 bases, and the junction held 9 bases outside the gene matches.

This clone was seen at least ten times. The V and J genes are TRBV28 and TRBJ2-7; TRBD2 matches at 11 bases. The germline gives CDR1 MDHEN, CDR2 SYDVKM. The CDR3 totals 15 residues. V dropped 5 bases and J dropped 4; count of bases not matched to a gene: 7. The CDR3 spells CASSLAGGLIYEQYF. The CDR3 nucleotides read TGTGCCAGCAGTCTAGCGGGAGGATTAATATACGAGCAGTACTTC.

This clone showed up many times. The rearrangement joins TRBV3-1 to TRBJ2-1; D is unclear. CDR1 and CDR2 from the germline V gene are LGHDT and YNNKEL (reference sequence). V was pared by 0 bases and J by 12 bases, with 6 bases between. This CDR3 contains 11 residues. The CDR3 spells CASSQDHVQFF. CDR3 nucleotide sequence: TGTGCCAGCAGCCAAGATCATGTGCAGTTCTTC.

This clone has at least ten counts. The V call is TRBV19, the J call TRBJ1-1; the match to TRBD1 covers 7 bases. The CDR3 has 13 amino acids. Trimming cost V 5 bases and J 6 bases; bases outside gene matches: 6. Germline V gene sequence: CDR1 LNHDA, CDR2 SQIVND (reference sequence). The CDR3 reads CASSPTGVAEAFF. The CDR3 nucleotides read TGTGCCAGTAGTCCTACAGGGGTAGCTGAAGCTTTCTTT. Drawing the rest from reference TRBV19 and TRBJ1-1, the complete variable domain is DGGITQSPKYLFRKEGQNVTLSCEQNLNHDAMYWYRQDPGQGLRLIYYSQIVNDFQKGDIAEGYSVSREKKESFPLTVTSAQKNPTAFYLCASSPTGVAEAFFGQGTRLTVV.

Many counts were recorded for this clone. The chain combines TRBV19 with TRBJ2-1, with 9 bases identical to TRBD2. J gave up 3 bases and V 1 base, and 7 bases lay outside the gene matches. Germline loops: CDR1 LNHDA, CDR2 SQIVND (reference sequence). The CDR3 length is 17 residues. CDR3 coding DNA: TGTGCCAGTAGTATAGCTCCTAGCGGGGCTAGCTACAATGAGCAGTTCTTC. Protein sequence: CASSIAPSGASYNEQFF.

There are many counts of this clone. The V call is TRBV5-1, the J call TRBJ2-1; the D gene is possibly TRBD1 (5 bases). The V gene's germline CDR1 is SGHRS and CDR2 YFSETQ. The CDR3 is 13 amino acids. V was pared by 2 bases and J by 4 bases, with 7 bases between. The CDR3 nucleotides are TGCGCCAGCAGCTTAAGGGGTTACAATGAGCAGTTCTTC. The encoded protein is CASSLRGYNEQFF. The full variable domain, with the rest looked up from reference TRBV5-1 and TRBJ2-1, is KAGVTQTPRYLIKTRGQQVTLSCSPISGHRSVSWYQQTPGQGLQFLFEYFSETQRNKGNFPGRFSGRQFSNSRSEMNVSTLELGDSALYLCASSLRGYNEQFFGPGTRLTVL.

This clone was picked up many times. This sequence joins TRBV9 and TRBJ1-6; D might be TRBD1 (6 bases). CDR3 length equals 14 residues. Trimming took 2 bases from V and 10 from J, leaving 13 bases between them. Germline V gene data show CDR1 as SGDLS and CDR2 as YYNGEE. In DNA form, the CDR3 reads TGTGCCAGCAGCGTGAGGACAGCAGGGTCACCCCTCCACTTT. Amino acid sequence: CASSVRTAGSPLHF. The whole variable domain, remainder taken from reference TRBV9 and TRBJ1-6, is DSGVTQTPKHLITATGQRVTLRCSPRSGDLSVYWYQQSLDQGLQFLIQYYNGEERAKGNILERFSAQQFPDLHSELNLSSLELGDSALYFCASSVRTAGSPLHFGNGTRLTVT.

This clone was counted many times. The chain links TRBV7-6 to TRBJ2-2, with 9 bases aligning to TRBD2. The CDR3 totals 19 residues. With V trimmed by 2 bases and J by 0 bases, 10 bases remained unmatched. The germline V gene has CDR1 SGHVS and CDR2 FNYEAQ. The chain's CDR3 is CASSLPIRTSATNTGELFF. The CDR3 region has the DNA TGTGCCAGCAGCTTACCAATCCGGACTAGCGCGACGAACACCGGGGAGCTGTTTTTT.